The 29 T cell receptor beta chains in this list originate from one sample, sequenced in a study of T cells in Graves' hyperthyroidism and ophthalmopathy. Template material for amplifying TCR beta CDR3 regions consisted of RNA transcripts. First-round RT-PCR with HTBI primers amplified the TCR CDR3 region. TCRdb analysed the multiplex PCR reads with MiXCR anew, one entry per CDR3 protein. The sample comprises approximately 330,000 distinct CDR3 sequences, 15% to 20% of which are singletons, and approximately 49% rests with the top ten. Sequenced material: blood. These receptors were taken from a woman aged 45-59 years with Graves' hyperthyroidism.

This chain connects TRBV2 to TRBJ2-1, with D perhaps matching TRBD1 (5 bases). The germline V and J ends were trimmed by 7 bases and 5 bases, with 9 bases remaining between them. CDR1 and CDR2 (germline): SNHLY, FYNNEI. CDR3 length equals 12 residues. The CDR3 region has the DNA TGTGCCAGCACTGGGGCGGACAATGAGCAGTTCTTC. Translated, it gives CASTGADNEQFF. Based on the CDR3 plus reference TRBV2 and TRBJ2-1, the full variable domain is EPEVTQTPSHQVTQMGQEVILRCVPISNHLYFYWYRQILGQKVEFLVSFYNNEISEKSEIFDDQFSVERPDGSNFTLKIRSTKLEDSAMYFCASTGADNEQFFGPGTRLTVL.

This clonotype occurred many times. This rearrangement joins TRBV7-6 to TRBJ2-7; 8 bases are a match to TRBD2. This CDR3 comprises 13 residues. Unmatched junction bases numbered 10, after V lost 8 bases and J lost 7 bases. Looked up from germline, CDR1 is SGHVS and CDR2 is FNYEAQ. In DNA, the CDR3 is TGTGCCAGCGAACCCGGGGCGGGGGGTGAGCAGTACTTC. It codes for CASEPGAGGEQYF.

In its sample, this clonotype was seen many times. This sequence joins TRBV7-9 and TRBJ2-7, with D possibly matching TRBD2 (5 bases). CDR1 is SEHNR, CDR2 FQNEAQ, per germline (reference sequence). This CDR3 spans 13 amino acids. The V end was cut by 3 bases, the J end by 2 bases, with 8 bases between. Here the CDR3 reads CASSFPGTYEQYF. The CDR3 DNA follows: TGTGCCAGCAGCTTCCCGGGAACCTACGAGCAGTACTTC.

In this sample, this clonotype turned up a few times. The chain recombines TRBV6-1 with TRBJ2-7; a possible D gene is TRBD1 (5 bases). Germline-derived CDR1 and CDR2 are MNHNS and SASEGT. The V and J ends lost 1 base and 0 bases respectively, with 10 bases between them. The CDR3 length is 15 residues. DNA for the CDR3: TGTGCCAGCAGTGAAGACAGGCGCGGCTCCTACGAGCAGTACGTC. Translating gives CASSEDRRGSYEQYV.

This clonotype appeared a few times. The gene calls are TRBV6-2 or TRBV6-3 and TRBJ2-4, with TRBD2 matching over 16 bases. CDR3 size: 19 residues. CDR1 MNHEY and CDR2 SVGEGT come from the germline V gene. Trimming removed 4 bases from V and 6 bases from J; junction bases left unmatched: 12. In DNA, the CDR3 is TGTGCCAGCAGTTCGCTCCAGGGACTAGCGGGGGGGCCGAGAAACATTCAGTACTTC. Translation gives CASSSLQGLAGGPRNIQYF.

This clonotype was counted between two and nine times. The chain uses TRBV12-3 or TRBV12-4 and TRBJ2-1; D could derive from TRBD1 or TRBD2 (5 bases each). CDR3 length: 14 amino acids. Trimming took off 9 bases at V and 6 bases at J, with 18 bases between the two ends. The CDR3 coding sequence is TGTGCCAGTTATGTCGGGACCTCTTTCAATGAGCAGTTCTTC. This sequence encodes CASYVGTSFNEQFF.

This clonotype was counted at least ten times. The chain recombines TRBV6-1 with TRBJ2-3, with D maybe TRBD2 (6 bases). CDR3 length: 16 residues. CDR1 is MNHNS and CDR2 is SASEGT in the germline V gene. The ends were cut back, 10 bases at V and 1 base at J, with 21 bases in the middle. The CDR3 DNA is TGTGCCACCGTGATTCTCGGGACTCTAGGCACAGATACGCAGTATTTT. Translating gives CATVILGTLGTDTQYF.

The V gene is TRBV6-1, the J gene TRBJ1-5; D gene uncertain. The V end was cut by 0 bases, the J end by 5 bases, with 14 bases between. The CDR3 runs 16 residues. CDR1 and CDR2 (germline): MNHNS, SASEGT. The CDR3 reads CASSEAQTVAHQPQHF. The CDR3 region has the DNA TGTGCCAGCAGTGAAGCGCAGACTGTGGCCCATCAGCCCCAGCATTTT.

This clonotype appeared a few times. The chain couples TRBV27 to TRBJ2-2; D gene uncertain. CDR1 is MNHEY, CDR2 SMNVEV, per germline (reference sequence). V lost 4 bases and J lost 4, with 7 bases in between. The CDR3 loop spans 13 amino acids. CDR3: CASSSWPTGELFF. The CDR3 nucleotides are TGTGCCAGCAGTTCTTGGCCCACCGGGGAGCTGTTTTTT.

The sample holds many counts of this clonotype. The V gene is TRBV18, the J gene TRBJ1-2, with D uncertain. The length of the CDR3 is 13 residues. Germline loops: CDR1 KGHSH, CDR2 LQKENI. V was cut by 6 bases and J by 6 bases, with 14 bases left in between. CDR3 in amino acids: CASSSGPKDGYTF. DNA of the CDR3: TGTGCCAGCTCTTCGGGCCCGAAGGATGGCTACACCTTC.

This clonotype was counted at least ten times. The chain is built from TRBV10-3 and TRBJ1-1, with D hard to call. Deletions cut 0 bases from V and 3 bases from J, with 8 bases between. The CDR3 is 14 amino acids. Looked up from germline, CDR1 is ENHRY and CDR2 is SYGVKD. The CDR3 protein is CAISESLWDTEAFF. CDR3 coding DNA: TGTGCCATCAGTGAGTCGTTGTGGGACACTGAAGCTTTCTTT.

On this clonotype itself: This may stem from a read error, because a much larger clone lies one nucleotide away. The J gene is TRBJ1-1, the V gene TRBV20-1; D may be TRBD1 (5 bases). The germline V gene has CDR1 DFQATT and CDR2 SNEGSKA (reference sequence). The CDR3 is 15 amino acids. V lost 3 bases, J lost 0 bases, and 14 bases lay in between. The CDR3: CSARPRQIMNTEAFF. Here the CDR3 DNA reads TGCAGTGCTAGGCCCCGACAGATCATGAACACTGAAGCTTTCTTT.

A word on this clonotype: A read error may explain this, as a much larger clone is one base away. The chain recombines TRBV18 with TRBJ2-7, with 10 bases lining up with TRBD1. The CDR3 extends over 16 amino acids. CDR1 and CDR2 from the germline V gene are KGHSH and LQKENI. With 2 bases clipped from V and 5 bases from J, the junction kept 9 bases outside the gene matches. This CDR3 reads CASSPDLGQGLHEQYF. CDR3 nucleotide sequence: TGTGCCAGCTCACCAGACCTGGGACAGGGGCTCCACGAGCAGTACTTC.

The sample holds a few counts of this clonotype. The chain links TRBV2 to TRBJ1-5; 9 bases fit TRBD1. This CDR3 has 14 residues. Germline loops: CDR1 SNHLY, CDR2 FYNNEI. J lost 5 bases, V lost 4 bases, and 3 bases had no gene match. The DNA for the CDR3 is TGTGCCAGCAGTGCGGGACAGGGCCATCAGCCCCAGCATTTT. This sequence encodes CASSAGQGHQPQHF.

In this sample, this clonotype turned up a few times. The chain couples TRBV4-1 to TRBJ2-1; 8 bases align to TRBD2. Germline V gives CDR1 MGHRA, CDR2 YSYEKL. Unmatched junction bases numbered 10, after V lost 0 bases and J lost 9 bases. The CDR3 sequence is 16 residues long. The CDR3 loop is CASSQDQLREASEQFF. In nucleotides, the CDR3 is TGCGCCAGCAGCCAAGATCAGTTGCGGGAGGCGAGTGAGCAGTTCTTC.

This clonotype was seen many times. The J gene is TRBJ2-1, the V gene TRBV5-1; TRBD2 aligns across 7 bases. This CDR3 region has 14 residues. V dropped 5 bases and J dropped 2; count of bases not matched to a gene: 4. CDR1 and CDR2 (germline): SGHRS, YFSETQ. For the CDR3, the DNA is TGCGCCAGCAGTCAGCGGGGACCCTACAATGAGCAGTTCTTC. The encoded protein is CASSQRGPYNEQFF.

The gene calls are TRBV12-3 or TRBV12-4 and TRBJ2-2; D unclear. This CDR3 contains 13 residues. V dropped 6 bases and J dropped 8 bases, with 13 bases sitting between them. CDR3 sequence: CASSRSTGGELFF. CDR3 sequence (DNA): TGTGCCAGCAGCCGATCGACTGGGGGGGAGCTGTTTTTT.

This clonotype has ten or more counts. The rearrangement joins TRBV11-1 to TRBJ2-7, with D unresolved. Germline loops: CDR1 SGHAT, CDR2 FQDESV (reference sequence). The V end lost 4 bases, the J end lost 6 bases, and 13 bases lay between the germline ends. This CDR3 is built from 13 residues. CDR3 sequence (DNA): TGTGCCAGCAGCTCCCCGCTAAGAAGCGAGCAGTACTTC. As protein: CASSSPLRSEQYF.

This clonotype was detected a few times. CDR3 DNA sequence: TGTGCCACCAGCAGAGATCGGCTAGCAGGCACAGATACGCAGTATTTT. The encoded protein is CATSRDRLAGTDTQYF. The rearrangement uses TRBV15 and TRBJ2-3; a weak D match, TRBD2 (5 bases). Germline values: CDR1 LNHNV, CDR2 YYDKDF (reference sequence). The CDR3 contains 16 residues. Trimming removed 0 bases at V and 1 base at J, with 11 bases between.

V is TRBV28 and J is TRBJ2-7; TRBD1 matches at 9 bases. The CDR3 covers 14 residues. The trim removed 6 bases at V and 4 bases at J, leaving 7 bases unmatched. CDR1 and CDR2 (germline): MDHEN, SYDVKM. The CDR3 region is CASRPTGGLYEQYF. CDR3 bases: TGTGCCAGCAGACCCACAGGGGGCTTATACGAGCAGTACTTC.

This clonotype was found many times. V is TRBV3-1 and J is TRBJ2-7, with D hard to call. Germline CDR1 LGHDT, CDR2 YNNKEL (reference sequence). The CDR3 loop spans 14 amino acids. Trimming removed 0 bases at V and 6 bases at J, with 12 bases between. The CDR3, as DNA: TGTGCCAGCAGCCAAGATATAGTCAGTCCCGAGCAGTACGTC. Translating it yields CASSQDIVSPEQYV.

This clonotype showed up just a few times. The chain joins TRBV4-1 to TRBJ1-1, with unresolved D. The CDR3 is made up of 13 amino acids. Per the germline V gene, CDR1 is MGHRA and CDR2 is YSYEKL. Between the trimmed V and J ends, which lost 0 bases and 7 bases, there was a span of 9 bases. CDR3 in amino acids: CASSQEPRLEAFF. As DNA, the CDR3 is TGCGCCAGCAGCCAAGAACCCAGACTTGAAGCTTTCTTT.

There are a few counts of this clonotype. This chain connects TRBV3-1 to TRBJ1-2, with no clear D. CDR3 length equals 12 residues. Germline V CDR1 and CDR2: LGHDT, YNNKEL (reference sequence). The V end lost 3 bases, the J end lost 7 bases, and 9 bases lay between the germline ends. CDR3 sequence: CASSQSLSGYTF. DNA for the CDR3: TGTGCCAGCAGCCAGAGTCTTTCTGGCTACACCTTC.

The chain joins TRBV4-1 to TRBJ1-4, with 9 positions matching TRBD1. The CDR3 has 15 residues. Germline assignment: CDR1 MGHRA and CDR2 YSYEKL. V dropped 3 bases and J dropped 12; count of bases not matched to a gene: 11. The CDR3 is CASSQLQGAVMELFF. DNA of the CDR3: TGCGCCAGCAGCCAGCTACAGGGGGCGGTTATGGAACTGTTTTTT.

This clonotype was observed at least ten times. The CDR3: CASSADQGNKAFF. The DNA of the CDR3 is TGTGCCAGCAGTGCTGACCAGGGGAACAAAGCTTTCTTT. The rearrangement links TRBV2 to TRBJ1-1; TRBD1 might be the D (6 bases). Per germline, CDR1 SNHLY and CDR2 FYNNEI. V was clipped by 4 bases and J by 9 bases, with 15 bases between them. CDR3 length equals 13 residues.

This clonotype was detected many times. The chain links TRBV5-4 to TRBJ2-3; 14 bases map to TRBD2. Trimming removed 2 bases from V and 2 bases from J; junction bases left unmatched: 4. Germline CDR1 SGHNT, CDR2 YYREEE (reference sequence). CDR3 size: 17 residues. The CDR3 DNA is TGTGCCAGCAGCTTAGGACTAGCGGGGGGATACACAGATACGCAGTATTTT. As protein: CASSLGLAGGYTDTQYF.

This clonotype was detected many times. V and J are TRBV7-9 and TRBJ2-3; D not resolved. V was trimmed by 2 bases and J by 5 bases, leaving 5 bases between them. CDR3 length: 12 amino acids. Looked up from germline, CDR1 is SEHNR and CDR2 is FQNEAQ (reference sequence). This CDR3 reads CASSLHGDTQYF. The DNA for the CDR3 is TGTGCCAGCAGCTTACATGGAGATACGCAGTATTTT.

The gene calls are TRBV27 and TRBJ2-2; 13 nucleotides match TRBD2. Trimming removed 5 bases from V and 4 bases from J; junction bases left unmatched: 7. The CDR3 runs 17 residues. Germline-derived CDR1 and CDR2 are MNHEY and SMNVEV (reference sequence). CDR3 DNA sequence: TGTGCCAGCAGTGGATTGGGACTAGCGGGACCCACCGGGGAGCTGTTTTTT. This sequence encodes CASSGLGLAGPTGELFF.

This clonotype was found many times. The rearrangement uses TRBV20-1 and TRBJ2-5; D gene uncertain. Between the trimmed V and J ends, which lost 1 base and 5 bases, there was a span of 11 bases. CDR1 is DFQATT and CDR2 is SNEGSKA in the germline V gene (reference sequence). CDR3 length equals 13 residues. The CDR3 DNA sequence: TGCAGTGCTAGAGCCGCCGTTATGGAGACCCAGTACTTC. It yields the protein CSARAAVMETQYF.